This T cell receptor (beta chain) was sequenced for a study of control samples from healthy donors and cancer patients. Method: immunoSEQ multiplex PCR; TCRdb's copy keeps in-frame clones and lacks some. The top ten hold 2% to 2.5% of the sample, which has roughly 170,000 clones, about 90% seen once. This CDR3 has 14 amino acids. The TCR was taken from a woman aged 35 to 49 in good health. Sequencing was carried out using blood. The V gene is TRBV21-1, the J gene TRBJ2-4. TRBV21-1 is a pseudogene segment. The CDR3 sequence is CASSRENGKNIQYF. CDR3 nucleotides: TGTGCCAGCAGCAGGGAAAACGGCAAAAACATTCAGTACTTC.